A selection of T cell receptor beta chains follows, all from one sample in a study of blood T cell repertoires in COVID-19. TCRdb keeps only in-frame clones here, not all; method: immunoSEQ multiplex PCR. The sample lists about 160,000 clones, roughly four fifths occurring once. The source material was peripheral blood. These receptors all stem from a human donor with acute or convalescent COVID-19. The donor label of this sample is uncertain. Both conserved end residues are part of each CDR3. The order of the fields is CDR3 protein, CDR3 DNA, CDR3 length, D gene, J gene, V gene. The D gene is left open where the match is weak.

cdr3_aa: CAISAPARMSSYNEQFF
cdr3_nt: TGTGCCATCAGTGCCCCGGCGAGGATGAGCTCCTACAATGAGCAGTTCTTC
cdr3_length: 17
d_call: -
j_call: TRBJ2-1
v_call: TRBV10-3

cdr3_aa: CASSLAGLRTDTQYF
cdr3_nt: TGTGCCAGCAGCTTAGCGGGGCTGCGCACAGATACGCAGTATTTT
cdr3_length: 15
d_call: -
j_call: TRBJ2-3
v_call: TRBV7-6

cdr3_aa: CASRFRDGSSYEQYF
cdr3_nt: TGTGCCAGTAGATTCCGGGACGGGAGCTCCTACGAGCAGTACTTC
cdr3_length: 15
d_call: -
j_call: TRBJ2-7
v_call: TRBV19

cdr3_aa: CASSQPGFSSGNTIYF
cdr3_nt: TGTGCCAGCAGCCAACCAGGATTCAGCTCTGGAAACACCATATATTTT
cdr3_length: 16
d_call: -
j_call: TRBJ1-3
v_call: TRBV3-1/TRBV3-2

cdr3_aa: CASSQDIRGRQYF
cdr3_nt: TGTGCCAGCAGCCAAGATATTCGAGGCCGGCAGTACTTC
cdr3_length: 13
d_call: -
j_call: TRBJ2-4
v_call: TRBV3-1/TRBV3-2

cdr3_aa: CSASFTGGLTQYF
cdr3_nt: TGCAGTGCTAGTTTCACGGGGGGGCTCACCCAGTACTTC
cdr3_length: 13
d_call: TRBD2
j_call: TRBJ2-5
v_call: TRBV20-1

cdr3_aa: CASSSTGQGMYGYTF
cdr3_nt: TGTGCCAGTAGCTCAACCGGACAGGGAATGTATGGCTACACCTTC
cdr3_length: 15
d_call: TRBD1
j_call: TRBJ1-2
v_call: TRBV2

cdr3_aa: CASSYGWAADTQYF
cdr3_nt: TGTGCCAGCAGTTACGGTTGGGCCGCGGATACGCAGTATTTT
cdr3_length: 14
d_call: -
j_call: TRBJ2-3
v_call: TRBV6-5

cdr3_aa: CASSLEAMSGGAETQYF
cdr3_nt: TGTGCCAGCAGCTTGGAAGCAATGAGCGGGGGGGCGGAGACCCAGTACTTC
cdr3_length: 17
d_call: TRBD2
j_call: TRBJ2-5
v_call: TRBV5-4

cdr3_aa: CASSLGLNTEAFF
cdr3_nt: TGTGCCAGCAGTTTGGGCCTAAACACTGAAGCTTTCTTT
cdr3_length: 13
d_call: -
j_call: TRBJ1-1
v_call: TRBV12-3/TRBV12-4

cdr3_aa: CASSPRTGDRGYTF
cdr3_nt: TGCGCCAGCAGCCCCAGGACAGGGGATCGCGGCTACACCTTC
cdr3_length: 14
d_call: TRBD1
j_call: TRBJ1-2
v_call: TRBV5-1

cdr3_aa: CASRIRAGNTIYF
cdr3_nt: TGTGCCAGCAGAATCCGGGCTGGAAACACCATATATTTT
cdr3_length: 13
d_call: -
j_call: TRBJ1-3
v_call: TRBV6-5